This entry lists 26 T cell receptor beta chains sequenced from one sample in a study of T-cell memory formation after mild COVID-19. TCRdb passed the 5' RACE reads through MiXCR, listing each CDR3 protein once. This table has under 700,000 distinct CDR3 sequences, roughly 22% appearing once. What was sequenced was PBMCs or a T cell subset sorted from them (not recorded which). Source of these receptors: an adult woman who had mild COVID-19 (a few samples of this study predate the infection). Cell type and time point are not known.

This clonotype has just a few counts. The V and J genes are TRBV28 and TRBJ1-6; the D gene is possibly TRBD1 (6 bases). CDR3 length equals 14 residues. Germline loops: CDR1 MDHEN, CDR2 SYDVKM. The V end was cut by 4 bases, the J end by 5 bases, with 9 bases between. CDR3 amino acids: CASSSGHNNSPLHF. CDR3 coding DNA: TGTGCCAGCAGTTCGGGACATAATAATTCACCCCTCCACTTT.

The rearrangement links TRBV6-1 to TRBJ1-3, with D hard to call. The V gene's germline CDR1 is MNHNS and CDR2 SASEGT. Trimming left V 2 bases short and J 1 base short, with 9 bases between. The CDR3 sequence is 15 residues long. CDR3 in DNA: TGTGCCAGCAGTGAATTTCGGACTTCTGGAAACACCATATATTTT. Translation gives CASSEFRTSGNTIYF.

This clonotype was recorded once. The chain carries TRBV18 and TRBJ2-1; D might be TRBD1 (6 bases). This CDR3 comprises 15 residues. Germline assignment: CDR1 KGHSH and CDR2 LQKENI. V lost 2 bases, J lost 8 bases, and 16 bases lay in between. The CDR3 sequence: CASSPTGTGTHEQFF. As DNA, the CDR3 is TGTGCCAGCTCACCAACAGGGACGGGAACACATGAGCAGTTCTTC.

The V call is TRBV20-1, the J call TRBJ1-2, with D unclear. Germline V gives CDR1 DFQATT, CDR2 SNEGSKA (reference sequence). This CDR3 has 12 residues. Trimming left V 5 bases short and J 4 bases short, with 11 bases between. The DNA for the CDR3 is TGCAGTGCTCCCCCTAACCTCTATGGCTACACCTTC. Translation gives CSAPPNLYGYTF.

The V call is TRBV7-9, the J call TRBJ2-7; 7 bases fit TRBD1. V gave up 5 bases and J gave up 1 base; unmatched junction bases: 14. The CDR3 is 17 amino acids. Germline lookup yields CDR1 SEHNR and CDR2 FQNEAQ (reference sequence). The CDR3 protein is CASSTPTGKEVSYEQYF. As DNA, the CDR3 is TGTGCCAGCAGCACACCGACAGGGAAGGAGGTATCCTACGAGCAGTACTTC. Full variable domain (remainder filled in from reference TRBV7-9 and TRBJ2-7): DTGVSQNPRHKITKRGQNVTFRCDPISEHNRLYWYRQTLGQGPEFLTYFQNEAQLEKSRLLSDRFSAERPKGSFSTLEIQRTEQGDSAMYLCASSTPTGKEVSYEQYFGPGTRLTVT.

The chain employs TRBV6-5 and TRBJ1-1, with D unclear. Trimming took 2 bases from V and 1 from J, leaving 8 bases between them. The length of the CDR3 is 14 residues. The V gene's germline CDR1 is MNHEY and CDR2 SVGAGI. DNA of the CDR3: TGTGCCAGCAGTTACAAGGTGGGGAACACTGAAGCTTTCTTT. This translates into CASSYKVGNTEAFF.

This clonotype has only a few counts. CDR3 coding DNA: TGTGCCAGCAGCCCGGAAGCGGGAGCTATCACCGGGGAGCTGTTTTTT. It specifies CASSPEAGAITGELFF. The chain is built from TRBV7-9 and TRBJ2-2; 8 bases are shared with TRBD2. The germline CDR1 and CDR2 sequences are SEHNR and FQNEAQ (reference sequence). The CDR3 length is 16 residues. V shed 5 bases and J 4 bases; nucleotides not matched to a gene: 9.

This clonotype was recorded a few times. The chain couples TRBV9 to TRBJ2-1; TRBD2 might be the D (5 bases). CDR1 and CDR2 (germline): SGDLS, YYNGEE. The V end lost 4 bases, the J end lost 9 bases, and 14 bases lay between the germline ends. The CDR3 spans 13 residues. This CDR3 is CASSPINRGEQFF. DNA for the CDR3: TGTGCCAGCAGCCCAATAAACCGGGGTGAGCAGTTCTTC. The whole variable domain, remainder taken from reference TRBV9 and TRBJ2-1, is DSGVTQTPKHLITATGQRVTLRCSPRSGDLSVYWYQQSLDQGLQFLIQYYNGEERAKGNILERFSAQQFPDLHSELNLSSLELGDSALYFCASSPINRGEQFFGPGTRLTVL.

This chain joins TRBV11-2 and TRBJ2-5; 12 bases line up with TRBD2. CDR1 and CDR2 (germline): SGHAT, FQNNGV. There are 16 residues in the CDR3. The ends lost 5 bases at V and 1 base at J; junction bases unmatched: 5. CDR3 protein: CASSHRTSGVQETQYF. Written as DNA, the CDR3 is TGTGCCAGCAGCCACCGGACTAGCGGGGTCCAAGAGACCCAGTACTTC.

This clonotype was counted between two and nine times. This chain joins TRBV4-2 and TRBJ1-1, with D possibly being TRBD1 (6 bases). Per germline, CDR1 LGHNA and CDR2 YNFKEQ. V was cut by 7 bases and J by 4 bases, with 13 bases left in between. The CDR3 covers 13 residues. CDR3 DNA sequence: TGTGCCAGCAACCTCCAGGGGACCACTGAAGCTTTCTTT. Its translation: CASNLQGTTEAFF.

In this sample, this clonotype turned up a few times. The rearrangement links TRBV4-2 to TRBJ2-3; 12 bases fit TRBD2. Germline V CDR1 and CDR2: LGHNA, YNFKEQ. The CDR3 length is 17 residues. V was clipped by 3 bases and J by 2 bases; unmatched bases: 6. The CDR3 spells CASSQLAGGPSTDTQYF. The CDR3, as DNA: TGTGCCAGCAGCCAGCTAGCGGGGGGGCCGTCCACAGATACGCAGTATTTT.

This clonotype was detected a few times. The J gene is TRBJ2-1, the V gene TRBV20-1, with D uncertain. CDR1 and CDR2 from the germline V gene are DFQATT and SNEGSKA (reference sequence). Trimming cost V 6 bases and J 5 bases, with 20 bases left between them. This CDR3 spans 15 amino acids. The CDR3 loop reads CSAPGLGNYNNEQFF. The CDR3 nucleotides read TGCAGTGCGCCAGGCCTAGGGAACTATAACAATGAGCAGTTCTTC.

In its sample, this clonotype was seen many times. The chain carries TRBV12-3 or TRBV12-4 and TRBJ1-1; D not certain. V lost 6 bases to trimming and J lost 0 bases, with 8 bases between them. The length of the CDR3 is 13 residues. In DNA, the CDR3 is TGTGCCAGCAGAGCCTCGGTGAACACTGAAGCTTTCTTT. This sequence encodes CASRASVNTEAFF.

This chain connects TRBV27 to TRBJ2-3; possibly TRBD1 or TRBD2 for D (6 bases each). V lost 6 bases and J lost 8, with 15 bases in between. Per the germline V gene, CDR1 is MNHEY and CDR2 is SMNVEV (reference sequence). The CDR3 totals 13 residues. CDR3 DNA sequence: TGTGCCAGCAGCCCGTGGGGGCGGGGTACGCAGTATTTT. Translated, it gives CASSPWGRGTQYF.

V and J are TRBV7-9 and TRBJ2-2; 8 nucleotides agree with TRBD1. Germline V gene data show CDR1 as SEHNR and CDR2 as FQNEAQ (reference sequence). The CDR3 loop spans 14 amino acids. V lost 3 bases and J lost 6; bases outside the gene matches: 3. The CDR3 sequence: CASSFRQGSGELFF. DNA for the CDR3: TGTGCCAGCAGCTTCCGACAGGGGTCCGGGGAGCTGTTTTTT.

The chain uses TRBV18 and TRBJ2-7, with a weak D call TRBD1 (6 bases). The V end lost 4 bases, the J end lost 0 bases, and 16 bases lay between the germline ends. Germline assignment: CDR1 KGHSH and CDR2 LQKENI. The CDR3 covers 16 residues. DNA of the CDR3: TGTGCCAGCTCACTTTCGGACAGTCCGTACTCCTACGAGCAGTACTTC. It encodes CASSLSDSPYSYEQYF.

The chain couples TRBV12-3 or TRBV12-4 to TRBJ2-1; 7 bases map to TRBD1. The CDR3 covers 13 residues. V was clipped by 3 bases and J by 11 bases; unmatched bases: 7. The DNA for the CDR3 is TGTGCCAGCAGTTTCCTCGAGGGACAGAAGCAGTTCTTC. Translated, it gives CASSFLEGQKQFF.

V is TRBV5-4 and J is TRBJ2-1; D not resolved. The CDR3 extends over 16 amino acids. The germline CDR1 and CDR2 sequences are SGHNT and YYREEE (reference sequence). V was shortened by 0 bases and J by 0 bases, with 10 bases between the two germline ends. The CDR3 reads CASSLVVVSSYNEQFF. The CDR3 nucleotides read TGTGCCAGCAGCTTGGTGGTTGTGAGCTCCTACAATGAGCAGTTCTTC.

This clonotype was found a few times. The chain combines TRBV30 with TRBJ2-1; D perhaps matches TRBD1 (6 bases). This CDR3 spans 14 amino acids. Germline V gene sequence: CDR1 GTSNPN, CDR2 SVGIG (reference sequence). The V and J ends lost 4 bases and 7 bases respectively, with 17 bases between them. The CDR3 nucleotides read TGTGCCTGGAAGCTGGGACAACTCCAGAATGAGCAGTTCTTC. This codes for CAWKLGQLQNEQFF.

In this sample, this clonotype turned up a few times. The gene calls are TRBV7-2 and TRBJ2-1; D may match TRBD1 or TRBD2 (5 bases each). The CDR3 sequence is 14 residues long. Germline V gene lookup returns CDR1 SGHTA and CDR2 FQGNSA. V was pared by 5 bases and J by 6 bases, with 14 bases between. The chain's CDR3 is CASSRPGTVNEQFF. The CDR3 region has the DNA TGTGCCAGCAGCCGACCTGGGACGGTCAATGAGCAGTTCTTC. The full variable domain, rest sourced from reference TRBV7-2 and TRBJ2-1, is GAGVSQSPSNKVTEKGKDVELRCDPISGHTALYWYRQSLGQGLEFLIYFQGNSAPDKSGLPSDRFSAERTGGSVSTLTIQRTQQEDSAVYLCASSRPGTVNEQFFGPGTRLTVL.

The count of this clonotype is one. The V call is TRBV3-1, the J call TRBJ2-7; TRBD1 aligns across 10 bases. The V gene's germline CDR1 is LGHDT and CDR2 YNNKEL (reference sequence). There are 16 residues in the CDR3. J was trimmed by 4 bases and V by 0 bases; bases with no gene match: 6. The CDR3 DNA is TGTGCCAGCAGCCAAGATTGGAGACAGGGGGCTTACGAGCAGTACTTC. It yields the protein CASSQDWRQGAYEQYF.

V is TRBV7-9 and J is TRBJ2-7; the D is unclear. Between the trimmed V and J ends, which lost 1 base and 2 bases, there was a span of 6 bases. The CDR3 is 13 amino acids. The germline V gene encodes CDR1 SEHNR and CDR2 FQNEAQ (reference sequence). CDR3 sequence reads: CASSLVGPYEQYF. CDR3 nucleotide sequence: TGTGCCAGCAGCTTAGTAGGTCCCTACGAGCAGTACTTC.

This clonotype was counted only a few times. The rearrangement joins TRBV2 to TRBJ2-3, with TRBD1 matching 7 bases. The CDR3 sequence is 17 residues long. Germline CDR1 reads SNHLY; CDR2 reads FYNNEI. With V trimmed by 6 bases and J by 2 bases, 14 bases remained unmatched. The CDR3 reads CASSGDTGTEDTDTQYF. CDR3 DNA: TGTGCCAGCAGCGGGGACACCGGGACAGAAGACACAGATACGCAGTATTTT.

CDR3 sequence (DNA): TGTGCCAGCAGCTTCGTGGTCACGATATACAATGAGCAGTTCTTC. It codes for CASSFVVTIYNEQFF. This chain connects TRBV11-3 to TRBJ2-1; D is unresolved. Germline-derived CDR1 and CDR2 are SGHNT and YENEEA. This CDR3 comprises 15 residues. Trimming left V 3 bases short and J 4 bases short, with 13 bases between.

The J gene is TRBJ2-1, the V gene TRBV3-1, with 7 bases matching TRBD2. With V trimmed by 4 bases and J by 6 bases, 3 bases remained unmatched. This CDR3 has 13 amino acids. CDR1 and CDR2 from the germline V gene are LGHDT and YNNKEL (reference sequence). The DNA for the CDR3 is TGTGCCAGCAGCCCGTGGACTAGCAATGAGCAGTTCTTC. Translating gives CASSPWTSNEQFF.

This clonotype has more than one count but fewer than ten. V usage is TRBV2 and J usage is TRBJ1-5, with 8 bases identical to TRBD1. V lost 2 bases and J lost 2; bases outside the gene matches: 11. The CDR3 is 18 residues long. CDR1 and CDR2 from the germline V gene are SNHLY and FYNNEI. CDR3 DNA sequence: TGTGCCAGCAGTGAATACCCCAGGGGGCGTTTGGGCAATCAGCCCCAGCATTTT. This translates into CASSEYPRGRLGNQPQHF.